The 8 T cell receptor beta chains in this list originate from one sample, sequenced in a study of T cell responses to AZD1222 COVID-19 vaccine. TCRdb's copy holds only in-frame clones and misses some; the assay was immunoSEQ multiplex PCR. The repertoire holds about 130,000 clones, 90% seen once, with 4% to 5.5% in the top ten. Here the sequenced sample was peripheral blood, taken on day 0 of MenACWY control vaccination. The receptors shown here come from an adult in good health.

The genes are TRBV27 and TRBJ2-3, with 8 bases that match TRBD2. The CDR3 covers 14 residues. Per the germline V gene, CDR1 is MNHEY and CDR2 is SMNVEV (reference sequence). The V segment lost 0 bases and the J segment 6 bases; nucleotides outside the gene matches: 2. The CDR3 bases are TGTGCCAGCAGTTTATCTAGCGGGATTGATACGCAGTATTTT. Encoded protein: CASSLSSGIDTQYF.

The chain uses TRBV7-2 and TRBJ2-1; 10 bases are shared with TRBD2. CDR1 is SGHTA and CDR2 is FQGNSA in the germline V gene. The J segment lost 3 bases and the V segment lost 7 bases, leaving 9 bases of the junction unmatched. The CDR3 length is 16 residues. Here the CDR3 reads CASTVLGTSVYNEQFF. CDR3 nucleotide sequence: TGTGCCAGCACCGTGCTCGGGACTAGCGTCTACAATGAGCAGTTCTTC.

The rearrangement uses TRBV5-1 and TRBJ2-3; TRBD1 agrees at 7 bases. Germline assignment: CDR1 SGHRS and CDR2 YFSETQ. This CDR3 is 15 amino acids long. Losses at the gene ends were 4 bases for V and 6 bases for J; bases not matched to a gene: 11. The CDR3 DNA follows: TGCGCCAGCAGCCTGGGACAGAAGATGACGGATACGCAGTATTTT. Its protein product is CASSLGQKMTDTQYF.

This rearrangement joins TRBV19 to TRBJ1-2, with 7 bases that match TRBD1. In germline, CDR1 is LNHDA, CDR2 SQIVND (reference sequence). The CDR3 has 14 residues. V dropped 5 bases and J dropped 2; count of bases not matched to a gene: 5. The CDR3 spells CASSEQGINYGYTF. For the CDR3, the DNA is TGTGCCAGTAGTGAACAGGGGATCAACTATGGCTACACCTTC.

The V and J genes are TRBV24-1 and TRBJ1-2, with D tentatively TRBD1 (5 bases). V lost 6 bases to trimming and J lost 6 bases, with 10 bases between them. The CDR3 extends over 12 amino acids. The germline V gene encodes CDR1 KGHDR and CDR2 SFDVKD. The CDR3 spells CATSWGRDGYTF. Here the CDR3 DNA reads TGTGCCACCAGTTGGGGCAGGGATGGCTACACCTTC.

The chain links TRBV6-5 to TRBJ1-1, with D hard to call. This CDR3 contains 11 residues. Germline-derived CDR1 and CDR2 are MNHEY and SVGAGI. V lost 2 bases and J 3 bases, leaving 1 base between the germline ends. DNA of the CDR3: TGTGCCAGCAGTTACGACACTGAAGCTTTCTTT. Translated: CASSYDTEAFF.

The chain employs TRBV27 and TRBJ2-1; tentatively, D is TRBD2 (5 bases). The CDR3 is made up of 15 amino acids. With 5 bases removed from V and 2 bases from J, the gap between germline ends came to 13 bases. Per the germline V gene, CDR1 is MNHEY and CDR2 is SMNVEV (reference sequence). The CDR3 coding sequence is TGTGCCAGCAGTCTCGGACCGGGGACCTACAATGAGCAGTTCTTC. This encodes CASSLGPGTYNEQFF.

The V and J genes are TRBV5-1 and TRBJ2-1, with TRBD2 identical over 11 bases. Germline values: CDR1 SGHRS, CDR2 YFSETQ. After removal of 9 bases from V and 3 bases from J, the junction contained 5 bases not matched to a gene. This CDR3 is built from 14 residues. The CDR3 is CATATSGGYNEQFF. In nucleotides, the CDR3 is TGCGCCACCGCCACTAGCGGGGGCTACAATGAGCAGTTCTTC.